This record covers a single T cell receptor beta chain. Its antigen is currently not known. No much larger clone is present one base from it, and per-base qualities are unavailable. Every bulk PBMC sample was loaded with the same fixed amount of 350 ng of DNA. Following the manufacturer instructions, the immunoSEQ TCRb Assay kit was used to amplify TCR beta CDR3 sequences from genomic DNA. The KAPA Library Quantification Kit for Illumina platforms was used to quantify the pooled libraries by qPCR. Sequencing of the pooled libraries was done on an Illumina NextSeq 500, with clustering at roughly 0.55-1.2 pM. Per the source publication's procedure: The TCR data were analyzed using immunoSEQ ANALYZER and the R LymphoSeq package. A rearrangement efficiency score was calculated as productive divided by the sum of productive and non-productive CDR3 sequences. Clonality was assessed using the Gini coefficient and diversity using the Renyi index at alpha=1, with pairwise comparisons between timepoints within each patient. In LymphoSeq, clonal relatedness was computed using an edit distance of 3, and repertoire similarity was computed using the Bhattacharyya coefficient. To classify response, a linear discriminant analysis based on week-3 changes in clonality and diversity was built with the R MASS and caret packages. What TCRdb holds here is the immuneACCESS table cut down to in-frame rearrangements. Part of the clones is not present; checked against another copy, under half of the missing clones reflect an unresolved V gene, and the others are unexplained. D and trimming were read from the DNA, whereas the V and J calls and clone size are those reported in that table. The sample table records 25,000 to 30,000 clones; over 80% of these occur just once. The top ten hold about a tenth of the sample.

The sample's time point, from its label and the paper: week 3, after first cycle of checkpoint inhibitor. Blood samples were taken before treatment (T0) and at week 3 (W3), following the first cycle of checkpoint blockade. Except for two patients with rapid clinical progression, response was assessed 12 weeks after the first infusion by RECIST 1.1; disease control meant complete response, partial response or stable disease. Any patient who had received prior systemic cancer treatment, was on concomitant immunosuppressant therapy or had synchronous other active malignancies was excluded. Bulk PBMC and plasma cell-free DNA were both sequenced for TCR beta so that circulating cells and T cell turnover could be tracked. PBMC were isolated from blood with Lymphoprep and SepMate tubes, followed by red cell lysis. QIAamp DNA Blood Mini kits were used to extract DNA from both PBMC and sorted T cell subsets.

This sample is part of a study of blood T cell dynamics during melanoma immunotherapy (dated by TCRdb to about 2020). About the investigation overall: The patients had metastatic melanoma and were given first-line pembrolizumab or nivolumab plus ipilimumab as standard of care in the United Kingdom. To identify early correlates of response, the study profiled peripheral T cell receptor repertoires in patients with metastatic melanoma before and after one cycle of checkpoint inhibitor therapy. A training cohort was formed from consecutive patients, and a further independent group of patients from the same centre was pooled into an external validation set. Study-wide findings and limitations: Whether the T cell clones driving repertoire changes were melanoma-specific or reflected general immune activation could not be determined in the study. A bifurcated reorganization of the PBMC repertoire at W3, with increased clonality or increased diversity, was observed in patients who later achieved disease control, unlike in progressors. The relatively small sample size was acknowledged as a potential limitation on generalization of the results.

As encoded in the germline V gene, CDR1 is SNHLY while CDR2 is FYNNEI. V lost 2 bases and J lost 6 bases; the stretch between them is 14 bases long. The cysteine opens and the phenylalanine closes a CDR3 of 15 amino acids. The kept DNA is CDR3 alone, 45 bases in frame from the first base. The sample here was blood, taken from a patient treated with checkpoint blockade. The receptor was isolated from a human donor with melanoma. The rearrangement joined TRBV2 to TRBJ1-5; 5 matching bases give a weak D call of TRBD1. The CDR3 corresponds to CASSESVRAGQPQHF. The nucleotide sequence reads as follows: TGTGCCAGCAGTGAATCGGTCAGGGCCGGTCAGCCCCAGCATTTT.